The sequence of this T cell receptor (beta chain) was determined in a study of T cell repertoires in ileal Crohn's disease. Overall study: Less than 45% were active smokers at surgery; median disease duration was approximately 7.3 years.

Study outcomes and limitations: Clonal expansions were more frequent in active smokers than non-smokers at surgery.

A note on this clone: The antigen is not known.

The assay was immunoSEQ multiplex PCR, and TCRdb's table has in-frame clones only and misses some. Here the sample spans 14,000 or so clones, approximately 90% being singletons. V was trimmed by 10 bases and J by 12 bases, leaving 16 bases between them. The germline CDR1 and CDR2 sequences are SEHNR and FQNEAQ (reference sequence). This CDR3 is built from 11 residues. Sequencing was performed on ileal tissue. The chain is built from TRBV7-9 and TRBJ2-4; D is possibly TRBD1 (6 bases). The source is an adult with Crohn's disease. The DNA of the CDR3 is TGTGCCACCGGACAGTCAGACGCTCAGTACTTC. Protein: CATGQSDAQYF.